Shown below are 18 T cell receptor beta chains from a single sample sequenced in a study of graft-versus-host responses after intestinal transplantation. Only in-frame clones appear in the TCRdb table, and some are missing; sequencing was by immunoSEQ multiplex PCR. The top ten hold around 0.82% of the sample, which has around 23,000 clones, about 95% seen once. This material consisted of PBMCs, taken 30 days after intestinal transplant. The receptor source for this set is a human patient who received an intestinal transplant, so some T cells may come from the graft donor.

In this sample, this clone turned up once. One end of the junction does not line up with germline, which may come from a read error. The sample contains more than one DNA sequence encoding this CDR3. V gene TRBV19 combines with J gene TRBJ2-2, with 7 bases aligning to TRBD2. Per germline, CDR1 LNHDA and CDR2 SQIVND (reference sequence). CDR3 length equals 12 residues. The CDR3 bases are TGTGCCAGTAGTATGGGGAGCGGGGAGCTGTTCTTT. Its translation: CASSMGSGELFF.

The V and J genes are TRBV5-5 and TRBJ2-7; D ambiguous. V lost 0 bases and J 1 base, leaving 14 bases between the germline ends. Looked up from germline, CDR1 is SGHKS and CDR2 is YYEKEE (reference sequence). The CDR3 consists of 16 residues. For the CDR3, the DNA is TGTGCCAGCAGCTTGGGCGGCACGTCGCCTTCCTACGAGCAGTACTTC. Translating it yields CASSLGGTSPSYEQYF.

The rearrangement links TRBV6-1 to TRBJ1-1; D is unclear. Trimming shortened V by 7 bases and J by 1 base, and 10 bases separated the two germline ends. Germline loops: CDR1 MNHNS, CDR2 SASEGT. This CDR3 spans 13 amino acids. The CDR3 DNA reads TGTGCCAGCACCCCTCGGTGGAACACTGAAGCTTTCTTT. Encoded protein: CASTPRWNTEAFF.

The chain combines TRBV11-3 with TRBJ2-7; D gene ambiguous. Germline CDR1 is SGHNT and CDR2 is YENEEA. The length of the CDR3 is 13 residues. V shed 1 base and J shed 0 bases, with 4 bases lying between them. CDR3 coding DNA: TGTGCCAGCAGCTTAGGGGGCTCCTACGAGCAGTACTTC. Its protein is CASSLGGSYEQYF. The whole variable domain, filled in from reference TRBV11-3 and TRBJ2-7, reads EAGVVQSPRYKIIEKKQPVAFWCNPISGHNTLYWYLQNLGQGPELLIRYENEEAVDDSQLPKDRFSAERLKGVDSTLKIQPAELGDSAVYLCASSLGGSYEQYFGPGTRLTVT.

The chain combines TRBV9 with TRBJ2-7; 12 bases align to TRBD2. The CDR3 has 15 residues. Germline V CDR1 and CDR2: SGDLS, YYNGEE. The V and J ends lost 4 bases and 2 bases, in that order; junction bases with no gene match: 4. The CDR3 is CASSPRLAGAYEQYF. The CDR3 DNA reads as TGTGCCAGCAGCCCGAGACTAGCGGGAGCCTACGAGCAGTACTTC.

The genes are TRBV7-9 and TRBJ2-6; D uncertain. Germline V gene lookup returns CDR1 SEHNR and CDR2 FQNEAQ (reference sequence). The CDR3 is made up of 15 amino acids. The ends were cut back, 5 bases at V and 4 bases at J, with 12 bases in the middle. CDR3 nucleotide sequence: TGTGCCAGCAGCCACCCACCGACAGGGGCCAACGTCCTGACTTTC. Its translation: CASSHPPTGANVLTF.

This clone has only one observation. This chain uses TRBV5-1 with TRBJ2-2, with 8 bases aligning to TRBD1. Unmatched junction bases numbered 1, after V lost 2 bases and J lost 4 bases. The CDR3 has 14 amino acids. Germline-derived CDR1 and CDR2 are SGHRS and YFSETQ. CDR3 loop: CASSFDRGTGELFF. The CDR3 region has the DNA TGCGCCAGCAGCTTCGACAGGGGCACCGGGGAGCTGTTTTTT.

This sequence joins TRBV11-2 and TRBJ1-5; D unresolved. Germline CDR1 and CDR2: SGHAT and FQNNGV. CDR3 length: 13 amino acids. V was trimmed by 3 bases and J by 5 bases, leaving 8 bases between them. CDR3 DNA sequence: TGTGCCAGCAGCTTTTACGCAGATCAGCCCCAGCATTTT. Protein: CASSFYADQPQHF.

This chain links TRBV5-1 with TRBJ1-4; a weak D match, TRBD1 (5 bases). Deletions cut 1 base from V and 0 bases from J, with 13 bases between. The CDR3 sequence is 17 residues long. Germline V gene lookup returns CDR1 SGHRS and CDR2 YFSETQ. CDR3 nucleotides: TGCGCCAGCAGCTTGTATGGCGGGACCGCAACTAATGAAAAACTGTTTTTT. Its protein is CASSLYGGTATNEKLFF.

The chain combines TRBV11-1 with TRBJ2-7, with 7 nucleotides matching TRBD2. The CDR3 contains 16 residues. V was pared by 1 base and J by 0 bases, with 6 bases of the junction left unmatched. Germline lookup yields CDR1 SGHAT and CDR2 FQDESV (reference sequence). The CDR3 protein is CASSLGNSGRSYEQYF. As DNA, the CDR3 is TGTGCCAGCAGCTTAGGGAATAGCGGGCGCTCCTACGAGCAGTACTTC. The full variable domain, in which reference TRBV11-1 and TRBJ2-7 provide the parts outside the CDR3, is EAEVAQSPRYKITEKSQAVAFWCDPISGHATLYWYRQILGQGPELLVQFQDESVVDDSQLPKDRFSAERLKGVDSTLKIQPAELGDSAMYLCASSLGNSGRSYEQYFGPGTRLTVT.

The genes are TRBV9 and TRBJ2-6, with D possibly TRBD1 on 6 matching bases. Trimming stripped 0 bases from V and 2 bases from J, with 18 bases between. Germline CDR1 and CDR2: SGDLS and YYNGEE. The CDR3 has 19 amino acids. CDR3: CASSVVEGLRGAGANVLTF. Here the CDR3 DNA reads TGTGCCAGCAGCGTAGTTGAAGGGCTCAGGGGAGCTGGGGCCAACGTCCTGACTTTC.

This chain links TRBV28 with TRBJ2-5, with D unclear. CDR3 size: 14 residues. Between the trimmed V and J ends, which lost 2 bases and 13 bases, there was a span of 20 bases. CDR1 is MDHEN, CDR2 SYDVKM, per germline. The CDR3: CASSLRSMVQYPYF. The DNA for the CDR3 is TGTGCCAGCAGTTTACGGTCGATGGTACAGTATCCGTACTTC.

This chain uses TRBV4-2 with TRBJ2-3; tentatively, D is TRBD1 (7 bases). The length of the CDR3 is 15 residues. V lost 1 base to trimming and J lost 7 bases, with 15 bases between them. Germline-derived CDR1 and CDR2 are LGHNA and YNFKEQ. CDR3: CASSQVNRGGNTQYF. The CDR3, as DNA: TGTGCCAGCAGCCAAGTAAACAGGGGAGGAAATACGCAGTATTTT.

This clone was seen a single time. The chain recombines TRBV5-5 with TRBJ1-1, with 8 nucleotides matching TRBD1. Germline assignment: CDR1 SGHKS and CDR2 YYEKEE (reference sequence). The V segment lost 0 bases and the J segment 1 base; nucleotides outside the gene matches: 5. This CDR3 contains 16 residues. The CDR3 reads CASSLGNRGTNTEAFF. The CDR3 DNA follows: TGTGCCAGCAGCTTGGGGAACAGGGGGACGAACACTGAAGCTTTCTTT.

The chain uses TRBV4-1 and TRBJ2-7; the match to TRBD1 covers 9 bases. Germline V gene sequence: CDR1 MGHRA, CDR2 YSYEKL. The CDR3 is 15 residues long. J gave up 3 bases and V 0 bases, and 3 bases lay outside the gene matches. CDR3 residues: CASSQDTGGYYEQYF. The CDR3 nucleotides read TGCGCCAGCAGCCAAGATACAGGGGGCTACTACGAGCAGTACTTC.

This sequence joins TRBV5-7 and TRBJ1-6, with D unresolved. TRBV5-7 is noted as an ORF with a role that remains uncertain. Trimming removed 7 bases from V and 0 bases from J, with 14 bases in between. The CDR3 runs 16 residues. CDR3 sequence reads: CASGFFGSSYNSPLHF. The CDR3 nucleotides are TGTGCCAGCGGTTTTTTTGGAAGCTCCTATAATTCACCCCTCCACTTT.

This clone has a single count. This rearrangement joins TRBV30 to TRBJ2-2, with D hard to call. CDR1 GTSNPN and CDR2 SVGIG come from the germline V gene (reference sequence). The CDR3 has 12 amino acids. V was clipped by 0 bases and J by 6 bases, with 5 bases between them. The CDR3 is CAWSVAPGELFF. In DNA form, the CDR3 reads TGTGCCTGGAGTGTAGCCCCCGGGGAGCTGTTTTTT.

V usage is TRBV19 and J usage is TRBJ1-1; D is ambiguous. V lost 4 bases, J lost 0 bases, and 9 bases lay in between. This CDR3 comprises 14 residues. CDR1 is LNHDA and CDR2 is SQIVND in the germline V gene (reference sequence). The DNA of the CDR3 is TGTGCCAGTAGTACAGTTTTTATGAACACTGAAGCTTTCTTT. Its protein product is CASSTVFMNTEAFF.